The clone carrying this TCR beta chain was observed a few times. The ends lost 3 bases at V and 6 bases at J; junction bases unmatched: 5. The CDR3 extends over 15 amino acids. Germline CDR1 is SNHLY and CDR2 is FYNNEI. This record belongs to a study of blood T cell repertoires in COVID-19. Overall study context: T cells, B-cell-depleted T cells, or PBMCs supplied cDNA or gDNA.

Original processing notes: From reference gene primer amplification, estimates of nucleated cell counts were derived. Some clones are missing from TCRdb's copy, which holds only in-frame ones; the method was immunoSEQ multiplex PCR. The DNA was the basis for D and trimming; V, J and clone size are from that table. The sample shows approximately 200,000 clones, about 88% of them seen only once. Categorization into cohorts depended on clinical history that participants reported. The source material was PBMCs or T cells enriched from blood (not recorded which). The TCR originated in a woman between 40 and 50 years old with acute COVID-19. This chain links TRBV2 with TRBJ2-2; 9 nucleotides match TRBD2. The CDR3 loop reads CASSDGAGGSGELFF. The CDR3 nucleotides are TGTGCCAGCAGTGATGGAGCGGGGGGCTCCGGGGAGCTGTTTTTT. Drawing the rest from reference TRBV2 and TRBJ2-2, the complete variable domain is EPEVTQTPSHQVTQMGQEVILRCVPISNHLYFYWYRQILGQKVEFLVSFYNNEISEKSEIFDDQFSVERPDGSNFTLKIRSTKLEDSAMYFCASSDGAGGSGELFFGEGSRLTVL.